This entry describes one TCR beta chain. Its antigen is undetermined. Sequencing was at survey level. Produced via immunoSEQ multiplex PCR; TCRdb's table is partial and in-frame only. Among approximately 94,000 clones listed, less than 80% were seen once. V dropped 0 bases and J dropped 5 bases, with 10 bases sitting between them. CDR1 is ENHRY and CDR2 is SYGVKD in the germline V gene. This CDR3 region has 14 residues. This entry belongs to a study of fetal regulatory T cell absence and autoimmunity. Study outcomes and limitations: Oligoclonal TCR enrichment in pancreas over cord blood reached over 85-fold for some clones. TRB gene family usage was broadly similar in cord blood and pancreas.

V and J are TRBV10-3 and TRBJ2-5; a possible D gene is TRBD2 (6 bases). The clonotype was recovered from a male donor with IPEX syndrome. The sample was pancreas tissue. CDR3 region: CAISESTRKETQYF. CDR3 coding DNA: TGTGCCATCAGTGAGTCGACTAGGAAGGAGACCCAGTACTTC.